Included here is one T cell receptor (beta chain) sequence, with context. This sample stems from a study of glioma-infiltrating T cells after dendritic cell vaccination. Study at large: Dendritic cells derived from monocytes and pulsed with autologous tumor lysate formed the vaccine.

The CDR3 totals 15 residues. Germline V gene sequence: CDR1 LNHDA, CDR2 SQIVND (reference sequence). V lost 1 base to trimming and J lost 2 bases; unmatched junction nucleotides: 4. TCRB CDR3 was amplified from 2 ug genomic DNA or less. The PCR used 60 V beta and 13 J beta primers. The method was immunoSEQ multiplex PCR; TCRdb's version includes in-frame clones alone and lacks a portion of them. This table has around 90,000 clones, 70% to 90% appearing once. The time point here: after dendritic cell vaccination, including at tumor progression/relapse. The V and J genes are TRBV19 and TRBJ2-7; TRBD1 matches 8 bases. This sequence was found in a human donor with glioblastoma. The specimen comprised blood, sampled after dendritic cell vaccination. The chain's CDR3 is CASSIGDRRTYEQYF. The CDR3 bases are TGTGCCAGTAGTATAGGGGACAGGCGGACCTACGAGCAGTACTTC.